The clone carrying this TCR beta chain was observed a few times. Its antigen is still unknown. The CDR3 contains 15 residues. V was pared by 6 bases and J by 2 bases, with 9 bases of the junction left unmatched. Germline V gene sequence: CDR1 MDHEN, CDR2 SYDVKM. The sample is drawn from a study of T cell repertoires in cytomegalovirus infection. As for the study in general: Recently identified HLA-C-restricted CMV epitopes and well-studied HLA-B-restricted CMV epitopes were used by the study. Indicated by public TCR beta signatures were CMV infection and matching HLA type. Overall study findings and caveats: Based on cumulative public TCR beta family frequency, carriers of CMV plus the relevant HLA were identified.

TCRdb recomputed calls from the reads with MiXCR, one row per CDR3 protein. The sample shows some 940,000 distinct CDR3 sequences, under 40% of them seen only once. The sequenced sample was cultured CD8+ T cells from PBMCs, obtained from culture after CMV antigen stimulation. The clonotype was recovered from a human donor in good health (CMV status not recorded). Some clones in this sample may be carry-over from other donors' samples. The gene calls are TRBV28 and TRBJ2-5; 7 nucleotides align to TRBD1. The CDR3 DNA is TGTGCCAGCAGCTCTCTAATGGACAGGCAAGAGACCCAGTACTTC. Amino acids: CASSSLMDRQETQYF.